The clone carrying this T cell receptor beta chain was seen only once. Its specificity is unknown. The sample belongs to a study of T cell clonotyping in hematopoietic cell transplantation. Study-level results: Pathologically expanded recipient clonotypes increased progressively from day 30 to day 180 as diversity fell. Without cell sorting, CD4 versus CD8 contributions remain unresolved. Broader posttransplant TCR repertoire diversity was predicted by graft donor and pretransplant recipient Inverse Simpson Index values.

TCRdb keeps only in-frame clones here, not all; method: immunoSEQ multiplex PCR. Among 29,000 or so clones listed, 80% to 95% were seen once. Germline lookup yields CDR1 SGHRS and CDR2 YFSETQ. This CDR3 is built from 14 residues. V was clipped by 6 bases and J by 3 bases, with 12 bases between them. Samples: about 28 days before transplant, then days 30, 100 and 180 after. The sequence was obtained from a female patient aged 45-65 years who had an allogeneic stem cell transplant from a related donor, so the T cells may come from the graft donor. Some clones in this sample may be carry-over from other donors' samples. The sample in question was PBMCs, obtained 100 days after allogeneic stem cell transplant. This chain links TRBV5-1 with TRBJ2-2; D might be TRBD1 or TRBD2, each matching 5 bases. CDR3: CASNEGTYTGELFF. The CDR3 region has the DNA TGCGCCAGCAACGAAGGGACCTACACCGGGGAGCTGTTTTTT.